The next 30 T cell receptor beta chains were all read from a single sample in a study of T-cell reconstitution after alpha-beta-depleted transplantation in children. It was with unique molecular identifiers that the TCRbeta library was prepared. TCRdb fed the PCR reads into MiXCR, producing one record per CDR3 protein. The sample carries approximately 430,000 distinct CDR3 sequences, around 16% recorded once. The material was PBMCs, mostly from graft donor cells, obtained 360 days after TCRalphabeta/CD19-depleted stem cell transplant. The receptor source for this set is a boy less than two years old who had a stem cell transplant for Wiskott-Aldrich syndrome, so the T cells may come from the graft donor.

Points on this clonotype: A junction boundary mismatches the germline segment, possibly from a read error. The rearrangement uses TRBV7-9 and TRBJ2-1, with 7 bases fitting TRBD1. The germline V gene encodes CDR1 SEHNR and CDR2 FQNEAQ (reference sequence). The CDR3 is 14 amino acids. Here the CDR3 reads CASSLAKQGPHRVF. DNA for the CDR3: TGTGCCAGCAGCTTAGCGAAACAGGGGCCCCATAGGGTCTTC.

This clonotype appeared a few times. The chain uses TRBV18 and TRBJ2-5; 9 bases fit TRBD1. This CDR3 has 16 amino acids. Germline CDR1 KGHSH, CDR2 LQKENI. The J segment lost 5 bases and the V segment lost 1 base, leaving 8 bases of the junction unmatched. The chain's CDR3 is CASSPQMVDRGETQYF. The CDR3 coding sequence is TGTGCCAGCTCACCACAAATGGTCGACAGGGGGGAGACCCAGTACTTC.

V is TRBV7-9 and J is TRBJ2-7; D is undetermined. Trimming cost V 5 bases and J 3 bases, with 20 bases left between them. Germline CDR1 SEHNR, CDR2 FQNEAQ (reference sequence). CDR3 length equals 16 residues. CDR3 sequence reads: CASSTAPIGSFYEQYF. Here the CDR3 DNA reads TGTGCCAGCAGCACTGCGCCGATTGGGTCCTTCTACGAGCAGTACTTC.

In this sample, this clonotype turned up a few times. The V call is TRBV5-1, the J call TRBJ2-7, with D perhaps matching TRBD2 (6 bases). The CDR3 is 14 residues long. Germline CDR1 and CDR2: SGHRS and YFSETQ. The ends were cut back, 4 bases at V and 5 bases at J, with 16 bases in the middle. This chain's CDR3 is CASSPTRPPNEQYF. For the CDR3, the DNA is TGCGCCAGCAGCCCGACTAGACCTCCTAACGAGCAGTACTTC.

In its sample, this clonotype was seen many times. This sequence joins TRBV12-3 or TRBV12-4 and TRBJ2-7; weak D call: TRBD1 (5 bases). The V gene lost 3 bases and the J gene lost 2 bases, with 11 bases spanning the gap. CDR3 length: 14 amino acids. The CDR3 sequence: CASSLGPGAYEQYF. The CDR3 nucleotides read TGTGCCAGCAGTTTGGGGCCAGGTGCCTACGAGCAGTACTTC.

CDR3 in DNA: TGTGCCAGCCGCGGCTATAGTACCCACAATGAGCAGTTCTTC. This sequence encodes CASRGYSTHNEQFF. V gene TRBV6-2 or TRBV6-3 combines with J gene TRBJ2-1; D remains ambiguous. CDR3 size: 14 residues. In germline, CDR1 is MNHEY, CDR2 SVGEGT. Between the trimmed V and J ends, which lost 8 bases and 5 bases, there was a span of 16 bases.

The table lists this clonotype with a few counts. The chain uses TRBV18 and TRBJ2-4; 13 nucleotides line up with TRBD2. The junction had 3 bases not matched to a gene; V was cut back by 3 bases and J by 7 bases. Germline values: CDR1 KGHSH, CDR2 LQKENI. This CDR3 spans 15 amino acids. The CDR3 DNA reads TGTGCCAGCTCACCGGGACTAGCGGGATATAACATTCAGTACTTC. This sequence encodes CASSPGLAGYNIQYF.

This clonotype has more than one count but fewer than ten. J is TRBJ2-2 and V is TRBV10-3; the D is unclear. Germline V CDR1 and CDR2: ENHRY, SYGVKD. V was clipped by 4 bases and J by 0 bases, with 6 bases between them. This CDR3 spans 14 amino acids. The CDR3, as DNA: TGTGCCATCAGTGTCTCAGCGAACACCGGGGAGCTGTTTTTT. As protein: CAISVSANTGELFF.

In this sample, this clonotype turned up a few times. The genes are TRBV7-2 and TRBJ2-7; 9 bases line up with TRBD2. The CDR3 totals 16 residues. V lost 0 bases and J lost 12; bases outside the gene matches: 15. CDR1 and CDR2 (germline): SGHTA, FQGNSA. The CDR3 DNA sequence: TGTGCCAGCAGCTTAGCGCTCGGGACTAGCCTTTCAAAGGGGTACTTC. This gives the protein CASSLALGTSLSKGYF.

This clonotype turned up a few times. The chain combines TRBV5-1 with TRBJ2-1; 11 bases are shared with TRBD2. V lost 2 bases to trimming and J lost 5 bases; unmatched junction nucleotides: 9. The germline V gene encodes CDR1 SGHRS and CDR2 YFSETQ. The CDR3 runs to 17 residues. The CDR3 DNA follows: TGCGCCAGCAGCTTCCGACTAGCGGGACACCGTAACAATGAGCAGTTCTTC. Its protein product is CASSFRLAGHRNNEQFF.

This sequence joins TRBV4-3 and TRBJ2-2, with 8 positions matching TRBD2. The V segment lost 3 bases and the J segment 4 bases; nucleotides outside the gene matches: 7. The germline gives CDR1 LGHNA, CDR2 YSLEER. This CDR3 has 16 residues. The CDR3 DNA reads TGCGCCAGCAGCCACCGTGGGACTAGTGCCACCGGGGAGCTGTTTTTT. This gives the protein CASSHRGTSATGELFF.

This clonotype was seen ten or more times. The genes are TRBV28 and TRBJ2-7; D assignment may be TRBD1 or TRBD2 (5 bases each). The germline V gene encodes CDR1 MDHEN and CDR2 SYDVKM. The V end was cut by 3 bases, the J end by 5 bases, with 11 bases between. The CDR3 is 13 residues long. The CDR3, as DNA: TGTGCCAGCAGTTTGGACTGGGACCACGAGCAGTACTTC. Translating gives CASSLDWDHEQYF. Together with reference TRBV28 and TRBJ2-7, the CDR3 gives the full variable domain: DVKVTQSSRYLVKRTGEKVFLECVQDMDHENMFWYRQDPGLGLRLIYFSYDVKMKEKGDIPEGYSVSREKKERFSLILESASTNQTSMYLCASSLDWDHEQYFGPGTRLTVT.

This CDR3 reads CATSPRTVLSGANVLTF. In nucleotides, the CDR3 is TGTGCCACCAGCCCCCGGACAGTCCTCTCTGGGGCCAACGTCCTGACTTTC. This chain connects TRBV15 to TRBJ2-6, with D possibly being TRBD1 (6 bases). CDR3 length: 17 residues. The V end lost 5 bases, the J end lost 0 bases, and 14 bases lay between the germline ends. Germline V gene lookup returns CDR1 LNHNV and CDR2 YYDKDF (reference sequence).

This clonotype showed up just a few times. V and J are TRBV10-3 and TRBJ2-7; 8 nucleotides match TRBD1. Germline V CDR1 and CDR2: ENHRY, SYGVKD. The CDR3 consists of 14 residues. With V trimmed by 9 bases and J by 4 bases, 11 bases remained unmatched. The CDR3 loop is CAIWAGTGIYEQYF. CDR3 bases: TGTGCCATATGGGCCGGGACAGGTATTTACGAGCAGTACTTC.

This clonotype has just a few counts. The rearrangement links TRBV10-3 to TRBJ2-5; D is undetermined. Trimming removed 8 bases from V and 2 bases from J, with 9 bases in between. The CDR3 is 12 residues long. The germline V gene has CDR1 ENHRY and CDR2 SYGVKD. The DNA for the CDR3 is TGTGCCATCGCGAGAAGTCAAGAGACCCAGTACTTC. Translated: CAIARSQETQYF.

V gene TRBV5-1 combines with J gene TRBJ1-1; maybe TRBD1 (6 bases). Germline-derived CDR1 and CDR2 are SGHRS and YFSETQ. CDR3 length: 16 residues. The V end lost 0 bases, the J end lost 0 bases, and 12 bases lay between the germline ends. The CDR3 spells CASSLGAGAMNTEAFF. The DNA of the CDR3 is TGCGCCAGCAGCTTGGGGGCAGGGGCCATGAACACTGAAGCTTTCTTT.

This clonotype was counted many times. The CDR3 here is CASSLRWDTEAFF. CDR3 sequence (DNA): TGTGCCAGCAGTTTACGGTGGGACACTGAAGCTTTCTTT. The rearrangement joins TRBV12-3 or TRBV12-4 to TRBJ1-1; no firm D call. This CDR3 region has 13 residues. With 2 bases removed from V and 3 bases from J, the gap between germline ends came to 7 bases.

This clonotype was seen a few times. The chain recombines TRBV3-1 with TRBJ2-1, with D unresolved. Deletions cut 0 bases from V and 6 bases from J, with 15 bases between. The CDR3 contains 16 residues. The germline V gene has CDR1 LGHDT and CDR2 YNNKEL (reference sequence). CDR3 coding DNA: TGTGCCAGCAGCCAAGAATCACCCCTAGTAGCCAATGAGCAGTTCTTC. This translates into CASSQESPLVANEQFF.

CDR3 region: CATSRVGGITDTQYF. CDR3 sequence (DNA): TGTGCCACCAGCAGAGTCGGCGGAATCACAGATACGCAGTATTTT. The chain links TRBV15 to TRBJ2-3; unclear D gene. V was pared by 1 base and J by 2 bases, with 10 bases between. This CDR3 has 15 residues. CDR1 and CDR2 from the germline V gene are LNHNV and YYDKDF (reference sequence).

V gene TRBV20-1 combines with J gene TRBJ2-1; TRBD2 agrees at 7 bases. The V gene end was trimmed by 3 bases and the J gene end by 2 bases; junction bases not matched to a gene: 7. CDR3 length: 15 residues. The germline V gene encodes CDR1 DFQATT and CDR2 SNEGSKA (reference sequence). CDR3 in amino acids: CSASLLATPYNEQFF. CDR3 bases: TGCAGTGCTAGCCTACTAGCGACTCCCTACAATGAGCAGTTCTTC.

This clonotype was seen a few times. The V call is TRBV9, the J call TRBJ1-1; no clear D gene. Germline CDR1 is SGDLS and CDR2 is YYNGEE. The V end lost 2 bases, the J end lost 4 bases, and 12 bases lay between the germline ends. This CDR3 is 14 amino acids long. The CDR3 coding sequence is TGTGCCAGCAGCGTGGATACTGGTGCCACTGAAGCTTTCTTT. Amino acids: CASSVDTGATEAFF.

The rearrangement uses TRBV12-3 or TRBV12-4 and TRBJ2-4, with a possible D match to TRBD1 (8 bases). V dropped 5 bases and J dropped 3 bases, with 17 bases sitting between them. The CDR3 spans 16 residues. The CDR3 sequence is CASSHSSGTGKNIQYF. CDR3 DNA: TGTGCCAGCAGTCACTCGAGCGGGACAGGCAAAAACATTCAGTACTTC.

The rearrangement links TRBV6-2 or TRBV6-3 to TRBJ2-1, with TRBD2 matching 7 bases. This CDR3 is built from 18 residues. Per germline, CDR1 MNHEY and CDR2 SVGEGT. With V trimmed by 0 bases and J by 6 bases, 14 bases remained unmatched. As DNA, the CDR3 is TGTGCCAGCAGTTACTCACCCTGGCGGGAGTGGGCCTGCAATGAGCAGTTCTTC. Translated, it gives CASSYSPWREWACNEQFF.

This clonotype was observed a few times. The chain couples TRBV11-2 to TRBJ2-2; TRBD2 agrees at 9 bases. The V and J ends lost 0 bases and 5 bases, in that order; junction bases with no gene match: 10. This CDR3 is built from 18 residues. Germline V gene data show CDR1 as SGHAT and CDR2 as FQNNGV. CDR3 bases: TGTGCCAGCAGCTTAGACCCCCGAGCGGGGGGACGTACCGGGGAGCTGTTTTTT. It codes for CASSLDPRAGGRTGELFF.

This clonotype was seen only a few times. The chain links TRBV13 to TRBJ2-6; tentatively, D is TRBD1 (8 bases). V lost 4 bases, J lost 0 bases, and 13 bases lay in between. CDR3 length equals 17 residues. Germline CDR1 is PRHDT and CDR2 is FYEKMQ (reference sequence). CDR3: CASSYRGGLSGANVLTF. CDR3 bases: TGTGCCAGCAGCTACAGGGGGGGCCTCTCTGGGGCCAACGTCCTGACTTTC. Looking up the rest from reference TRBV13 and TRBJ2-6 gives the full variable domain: AAGVIQSPRHLIKEKRETATLKCYPIPRHDTVYWYQQGPGQDPQFLISFYEKMQSDKGSIPDRFSAQQFSDYHSELNMSSLELGDSALYFCASSYRGGLSGANVLTFGAGSRLTVL.

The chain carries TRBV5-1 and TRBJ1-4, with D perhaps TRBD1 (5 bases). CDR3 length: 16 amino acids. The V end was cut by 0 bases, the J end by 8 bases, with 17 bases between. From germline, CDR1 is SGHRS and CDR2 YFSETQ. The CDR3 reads CASSLASGGRDEKLFF. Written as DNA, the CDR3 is TGCGCCAGCAGCTTGGCCAGTGGTGGTAGGGACGAAAAACTGTTTTTT.

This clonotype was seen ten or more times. The CDR3 reads CASSLVAEGEQFF. CDR3 DNA: TGTGCCAGCAGTTTAGTTGCGGAGGGTGAGCAGTTCTTC. The J gene is TRBJ2-1, the V gene TRBV28, with D perhaps matching TRBD2 (6 bases). The CDR3 runs to 13 residues. In germline, CDR1 is MDHEN, CDR2 SYDVKM. Trimming removed 2 bases at V and 9 bases at J, with 11 bases between.

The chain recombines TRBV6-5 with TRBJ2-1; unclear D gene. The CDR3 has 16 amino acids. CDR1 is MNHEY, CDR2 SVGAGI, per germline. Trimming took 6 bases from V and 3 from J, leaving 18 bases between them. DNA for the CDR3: TGTGCCAGCAGCTCGTGGCTACCAGTCCTCTACAATGAGCAGTTCTTC. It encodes CASSSWLPVLYNEQFF.

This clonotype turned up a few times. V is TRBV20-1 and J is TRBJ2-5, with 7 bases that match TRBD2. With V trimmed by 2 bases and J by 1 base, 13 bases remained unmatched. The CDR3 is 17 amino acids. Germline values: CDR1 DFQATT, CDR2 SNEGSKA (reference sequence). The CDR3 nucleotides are TGCAGTGCTAGAAGGCCCCCGATGACTAGCAGCCAAGAGACCCAGTACTTC. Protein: CSARRPPMTSSQETQYF.

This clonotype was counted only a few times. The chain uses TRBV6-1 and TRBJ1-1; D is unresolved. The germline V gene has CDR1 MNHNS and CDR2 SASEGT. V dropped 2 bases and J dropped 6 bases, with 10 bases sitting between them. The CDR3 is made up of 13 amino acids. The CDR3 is CASSEMEDSEAFF. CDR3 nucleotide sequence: TGTGCCAGCAGTGAAATGGAGGACTCTGAAGCTTTCTTT.